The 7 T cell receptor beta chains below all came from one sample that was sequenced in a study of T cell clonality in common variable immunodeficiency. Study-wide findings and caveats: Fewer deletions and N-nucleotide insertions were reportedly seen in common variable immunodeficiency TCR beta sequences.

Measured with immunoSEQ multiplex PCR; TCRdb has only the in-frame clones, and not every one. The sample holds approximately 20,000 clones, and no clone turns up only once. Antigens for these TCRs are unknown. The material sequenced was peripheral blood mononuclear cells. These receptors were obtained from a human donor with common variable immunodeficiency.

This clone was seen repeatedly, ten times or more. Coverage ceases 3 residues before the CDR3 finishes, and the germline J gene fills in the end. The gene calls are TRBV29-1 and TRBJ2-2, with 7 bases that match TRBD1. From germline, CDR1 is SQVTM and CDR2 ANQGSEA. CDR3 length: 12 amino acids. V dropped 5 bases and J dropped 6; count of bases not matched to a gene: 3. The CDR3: CSVLQGPGELFF. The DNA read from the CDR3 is TGCAGCGTTCTACAGGGGCCCGGGGAG.

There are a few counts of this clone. This chain's CDR3 is CASSSGQGGKSTLHF. CDR3 DNA (partial): TGTGCCAGCAGCTCAGGACAGGGAGGGAAGTCAACC. This chain uses TRBV7-9 with TRBJ1-6, with 8 bases fitting TRBD1. The read halts 3 residues ahead of the CDR3 end, with the missing end drawn from the germline J gene. This CDR3 spans 15 amino acids. In germline, CDR1 is SEHNR, CDR2 FQNEAQ (reference sequence).

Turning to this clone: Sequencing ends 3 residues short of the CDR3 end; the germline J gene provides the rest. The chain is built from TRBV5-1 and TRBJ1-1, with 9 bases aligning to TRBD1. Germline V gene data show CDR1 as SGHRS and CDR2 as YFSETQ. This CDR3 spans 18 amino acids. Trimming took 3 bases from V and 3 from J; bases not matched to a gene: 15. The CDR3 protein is CASSSTSRQGEWDTEAFF. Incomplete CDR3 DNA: TGCGCCAGCAGCTCAACTTCTAGACAGGGGGAATGGGACACTGAA. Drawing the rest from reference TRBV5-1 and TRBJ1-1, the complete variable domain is KAGVTQTPRYLIKTRGQQVTLSCSPISGHRSVSWYQQTPGQGLQFLFEYFSETQRNKGNFPGRFSGRQFSNSRSEMNVSTLELGDSALYLCASSSTSRQGEWDTEAFFGQGTRLTVV.

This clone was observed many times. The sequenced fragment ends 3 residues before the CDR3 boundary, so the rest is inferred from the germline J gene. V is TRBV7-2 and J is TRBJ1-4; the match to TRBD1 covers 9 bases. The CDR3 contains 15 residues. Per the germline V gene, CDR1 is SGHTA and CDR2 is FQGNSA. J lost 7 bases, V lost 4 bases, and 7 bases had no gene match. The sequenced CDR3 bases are TGTGCCAGCAGCTCCCCGGACAGGGGAATTGAAAAA. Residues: CASSSPDRGIEK. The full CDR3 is CASSSPDRGIEKLFF.

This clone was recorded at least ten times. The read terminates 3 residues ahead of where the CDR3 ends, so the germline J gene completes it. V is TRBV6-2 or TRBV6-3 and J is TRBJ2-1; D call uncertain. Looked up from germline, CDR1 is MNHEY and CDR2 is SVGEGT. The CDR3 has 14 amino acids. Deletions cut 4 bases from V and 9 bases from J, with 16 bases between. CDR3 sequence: CASSSPFLLFEQFF. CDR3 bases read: TGTGCCAGCAGTTCCCCCTTTCTCCTTTTTGAG.

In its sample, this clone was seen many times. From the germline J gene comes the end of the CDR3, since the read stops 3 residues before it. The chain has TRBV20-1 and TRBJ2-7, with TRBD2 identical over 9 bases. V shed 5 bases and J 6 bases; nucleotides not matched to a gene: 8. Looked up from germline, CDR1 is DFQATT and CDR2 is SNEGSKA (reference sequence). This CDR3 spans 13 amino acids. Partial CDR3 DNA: TGCAGTGCTGAGCCGGGACTAGCTTCCGAG. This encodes CSAEPGLASE. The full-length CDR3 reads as CSAEPGLASEQYF.

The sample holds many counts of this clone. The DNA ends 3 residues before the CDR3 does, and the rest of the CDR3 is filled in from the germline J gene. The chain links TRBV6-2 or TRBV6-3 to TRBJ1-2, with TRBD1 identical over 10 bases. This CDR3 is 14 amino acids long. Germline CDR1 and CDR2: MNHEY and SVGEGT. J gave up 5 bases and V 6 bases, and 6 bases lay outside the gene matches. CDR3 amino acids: CASRSPGQGYGYTF. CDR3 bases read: TGTGCCAGCAGGAGTCCGGGACAGGGGTATGGC.